A single sample gave rise to the 13 T cell receptor beta chains below, sequenced in a study of cytomegalovirus exposure and HLA in healthy donors. PCR employed 60 Vbeta and 13 Jbeta primers. Libraries were prepared by immunoSEQ multiplex PCR; TCRdb keeps only in-frame clonotypes and omits some of them. This sample contains about 130,000 clones. Sequenced sample: PBMCs. The receptors here all came from a woman aged 60-75 years in good health and CMV-seronegative.

V usage is TRBV4-2 and J usage is TRBJ1-4; the D gene is possibly TRBD1 (6 bases). The CDR3 extends over 15 amino acids. V gave up 4 bases and J gave up 8 bases, with 17 bases separating them. Germline values: CDR1 LGHNA, CDR2 YNFKEQ. The DNA for the CDR3 is TGTGCCAGCAGCCCCCCACAGGGCCGGCCCGAAAAACTGTTTTTT. Its translation: CASSPPQGRPEKLFF.

The J gene is TRBJ2-1, the V gene TRBV28, with 7 nucleotides matching TRBD1. Germline V CDR1 and CDR2: MDHEN, SYDVKM. CDR3 size: 14 residues. V shed 10 bases, J shed 2 bases, and the junction held 8 bases outside the gene matches. CDR3 amino acids: CATSPGTAYNEQFF. The CDR3 DNA sequence: TGTGCCACCTCACCCGGGACAGCCTACAATGAGCAGTTCTTC.

As for this clone: The junction differs from germline at one of its ends, possibly a read error. Other DNA sequences within the sample encode an identical CDR3. The rearrangement uses TRBV7-9 and TRBJ2-5; TRBD1 matches 8 bases. Germline V lookup: CDR1 SEHNR, CDR2 FQNEAQ (reference sequence). The CDR3 extends over 14 amino acids. CDR3 protein: CASSLAGGMETQYF. The CDR3 DNA sequence: TGTGCCAGCAGCCTAGCAGGGGGCATGGAGACCCAGTACTTC.

About this clone: This specimen includes other DNA sequences encoding the same CDR3. This chain links TRBV5-1 with TRBJ2-3, with 7 bases that match TRBD1. V gave up 0 bases and J gave up 4 bases; unmatched junction bases: 2. This CDR3 comprises 14 residues. Per germline, CDR1 SGHRS and CDR2 YFSETQ. The CDR3 sequence is CASSLGQGADTQYF. The CDR3 DNA reads TGCGCCAGCAGCTTGGGACAGGGAGCAGATACGCAGTATTTT. Full variable domain (remainder filled in from reference TRBV5-1 and TRBJ2-3): KAGVTQTPRYLIKTRGQQVTLSCSPISGHRSVSWYQQTPGQGLQFLFEYFSETQRNKGNFPGRFSGRQFSNSRSEMNVSTLELGDSALYLCASSLGQGADTQYFGPGTRLTVL.

V is TRBV28 and J is TRBJ1-1; D gene uncertain. Germline loops: CDR1 MDHEN, CDR2 SYDVKM. The CDR3 length is 16 residues. V gave up 2 bases and J gave up 0 bases, with 13 bases separating them. CDR3 nucleotide sequence: TGTGCCAGCAGTTTAGGGCAACTCCTCATGAACACTGAAGCTTTCTTT. Protein sequence: CASSLGQLLMNTEAFF.

CDR3 loop: CASSTGQGGKGGYTF. As DNA, the CDR3 is TGTGCCAGCAGTACGGGACAGGGGGGGAAGGGGGGCTACACCTTC. The gene calls are TRBV28 and TRBJ1-2; 11 bases fit TRBD1. There are 15 residues in the CDR3. Germline assignment: CDR1 MDHEN and CDR2 SYDVKM. V lost 5 bases, J lost 8 bases, and 10 bases stayed unmatched.

The chain is built from TRBV14 and TRBJ1-4; TRBD1 agrees at 8 bases. In germline, CDR1 is SGHDN, CDR2 FVKESK. Losses at the gene ends were 4 bases for V and 8 bases for J; bases not matched to a gene: 9. The CDR3 loop spans 15 amino acids. The CDR3 sequence is CASSRNAGTGEKLFF. The CDR3 DNA is TGTGCCAGCAGCCGAAACGCCGGGACAGGCGAAAAACTGTTTTTT.

This rearrangement joins TRBV29-1 to TRBJ2-1, with 8 nucleotides matching TRBD2. CDR3 length: 16 residues. Germline V gene sequence: CDR1 SQVTM, CDR2 ANQGSEA. V was pared by 6 bases and J by 2 bases, with 12 bases of the junction left unmatched. CDR3 nucleotide sequence: TGCAGCGTCGAAACTACCGGGACTAGAACCTACAATGAGCAGTTCTTC. Encoded protein: CSVETTGTRTYNEQFF.

The chain carries TRBV6-1 and TRBJ1-1, with no clear D. The CDR3 runs 12 residues. Germline lookup yields CDR1 MNHNS and CDR2 SASEGT. Trimming took off 8 bases at V and 1 base at J, with 8 bases between the two ends. CDR3 nucleotide sequence: TGTGCCAGCGCTTACGGGAACACTGAAGCTTTCTTT. It is translated as CASAYGNTEAFF.

V gene TRBV11-3 combines with J gene TRBJ2-3, with 7 bases matching TRBD2. The J segment lost 2 bases and the V segment lost 4 bases, leaving 12 bases of the junction unmatched. This CDR3 region has 17 residues. The V gene's germline CDR1 is SGHNT and CDR2 YENEEA. This CDR3 is CASSWGGKRRTTDTQYF. The CDR3 DNA reads TGTGCCAGCAGCTGGGGGGGAAAAAGACGGACCACAGATACGCAGTATTTT.

This chain uses TRBV5-5 with TRBJ1-2, with TRBD1 as a possible D gene (5 bases). Germline assignment: CDR1 SGHKS and CDR2 YYEKEE (reference sequence). The CDR3 contains 14 residues. The V gene lost 4 bases and the J gene lost 2 bases, with 12 bases spanning the gap. CDR3 sequence: CASSPVRQNYGYTF. The CDR3 nucleotides read TGTGCCAGCAGCCCCGTGAGACAGAACTATGGCTACACCTTC.

The chain links TRBV28 to TRBJ1-5; D unclear. Germline lookup yields CDR1 MDHEN and CDR2 SYDVKM. CDR3 length: 15 residues. The V gene lost 4 bases and the J gene lost 0 bases, with 10 bases spanning the gap. The CDR3 loop reads CASSYFRNSNQPQHF. CDR3 coding DNA: TGTGCCAGCAGTTATTTCAGGAATAGCAATCAGCCCCAGCATTTT.

The V gene is TRBV7-8, the J gene TRBJ2-3; 8 nucleotides agree with TRBD2. Trimming cost V 0 bases and J 0 bases; bases outside gene matches: 5. Germline-derived CDR1 and CDR2 are SGHVS and FQNEAQ. This CDR3 has 17 amino acids. The CDR3 here is CASSLAVAGSSTDTQYF. The CDR3 DNA reads as TGTGCCAGCAGCTTAGCGGTAGCGGGGAGTAGCACAGATACGCAGTATTTT.